This entry is about one T cell receptor beta chain. Its antigen is undetermined. The germline CDR1 and CDR2 sequences are MDHEN and SYDVKM. The length of the CDR3 is 21 residues. The V gene end was trimmed by 8 bases and the J gene end by 0 bases; junction bases not matched to a gene: 24. These data come from a study of T cells in Graves' hyperthyroidism and ophthalmopathy. Study-level information: Peripheral blood was collected at initial diagnosis, before any treatment.

Study findings and constraints: Ophthalmopathy was distinguished from stable hyperthyroidism by 13 V-J signatures.

Each diagnosis drew on symptoms, thyroxine, TRAb, thyroid ultrasound and orbital computed tomography findings. TCR beta CDR3 sequences were amplified from RNA transcripts. The TCR CDR3 was amplified in a first-round RT-PCR using the HTBI primer set. TCRdb re-called the multiplex PCR reads through MiXCR, storing one row per CDR3 protein. The table has around 290,000 distinct CDR3 sequences, about a sixth seen once. The chain couples TRBV28 to TRBJ1-5; 8 bases are shared with TRBD1. Material: blood. This TCR came from a woman aged 55-75 years with Graves' ophthalmopathy. DNA for the CDR3: TGTGCCAGCGGGATGGACAGGGAAGTCTTTGACGGACGCTATAGCAATCAGCCCCAGCATTTT. It codes for CASGMDREVFDGRYSNQPQHF.